This TCR beta chain was sequenced for a study of shared clonotypes between healthy human individuals. Both subsets, CD45RA+ naive and CD45RA-negative memory, were split from the CD4+ cells. The protocol was immunoSEQ multiplex PCR, while the TCRdb copy is restricted to in-frame clones and leaves out a portion. The repertoire consists of 2.5 million or so clones, with just over 90% occurring once and the leading ten covering under 0.15%. V trimming: 4 bases; J trimming: 9 bases; junction bases outside the gene matches: 7. Germline CDR1 KGHSH, CDR2 LQKENI. This CDR3 has 15 amino acids. This rearrangement joins TRBV18 to TRBJ2-1; 12 bases map to TRBD2. The clonotype comes from a young man in good health. The specimen was naive CD4+ T cells sorted from blood. Subset given: CD45RA+ positively selected. The DNA for the CDR3 is TGTGCCAGCTCACAAGAGGCTAGCGGGAGGGGTGAGCAGTTCTTC. This encodes CASSQEASGRGEQFF.